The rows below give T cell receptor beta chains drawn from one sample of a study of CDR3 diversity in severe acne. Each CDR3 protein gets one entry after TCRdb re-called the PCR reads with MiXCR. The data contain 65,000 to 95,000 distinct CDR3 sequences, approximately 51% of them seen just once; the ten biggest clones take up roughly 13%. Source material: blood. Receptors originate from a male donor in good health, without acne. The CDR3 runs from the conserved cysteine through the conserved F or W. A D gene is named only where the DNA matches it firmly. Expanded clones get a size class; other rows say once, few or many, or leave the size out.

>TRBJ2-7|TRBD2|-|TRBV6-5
TGTGCCAGCAGTTACCGGACTAGCGTCTACGAGCAGTACTTC
CASSYRTSVYEQYF
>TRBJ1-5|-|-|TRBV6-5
TGTGCCATCAGTGATTCAGGGGACAATCAGCCCCAGCATTTT
CAISDSGDNQPQHF
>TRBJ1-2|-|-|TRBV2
TGTGCCAGCAGTGAAGCCGGGGACGGCTATGGCTACACCTTC
CASSEAGDGYGYTF
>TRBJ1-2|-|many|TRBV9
TGTGCCAGCAGCGTAACAGGCGGTGGCTACACCTTC
CASSVTGGGYTF
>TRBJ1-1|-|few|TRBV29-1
TGCAGCGTAGCGGGACAAGTTTTGGAGGCTTTCTTT
CSVAGQVLEAFF
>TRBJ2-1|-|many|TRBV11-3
TGTGCCAGCAGTCGAGGCGGCTACAATGAGCAGTTCTTC
CASSRGGYNEQFF
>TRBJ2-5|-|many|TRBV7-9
TGTGCCAGCAGGACACAGGACAACCAAGAGACCCAGTACTTC
CASRTQDNQETQYF
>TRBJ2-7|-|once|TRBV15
TGTGCCACCAGCAGTGTTTCTTCAAGCAGGAACGAGCAGTACTTC
CATSSVSSSRNEQYF
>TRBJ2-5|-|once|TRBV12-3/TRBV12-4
TGTGCCAGCAAGTACGAGCAAGAGACCCAGTACTTC
CASKYEQETQYF
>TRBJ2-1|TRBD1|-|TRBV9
TGTGCCAGCAGCCCCCGGGCCGACAGGGACACCTACAATGAGCAGTTCTTC
CASSPRADRDTYNEQFF
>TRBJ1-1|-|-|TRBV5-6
TGTGCCAGCGGCTTAGGCCAGTCGAACACTGAAGCTTTCTTT
CASGLGQSNTEAFF
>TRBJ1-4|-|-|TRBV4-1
TGCGCCAGCAGCCCGATCCCGAAGGGCCCTGAAAAACGGTTTTTT
CASSPIPKGPEKRFF
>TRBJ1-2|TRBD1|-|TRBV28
TGTGCCAGCAGTTCACCCGGGACAGGGTATGGCTACACCTTC
CASSSPGTGYGYTF
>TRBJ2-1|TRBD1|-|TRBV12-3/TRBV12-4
TGTGCCAGCAGTCAAGGACAGGGGAAGGTCAATCAGCAGTTCTTC
CASSQGQGKVNQQFF
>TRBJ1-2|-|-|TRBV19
TGTGCCAGTAGTAGTCCCCAAACAGGAACTTATGGCTACACCTTC
CASSSPQTGTYGYTF
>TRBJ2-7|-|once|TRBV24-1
TGTGCCACCAGTGTCGTGACAGAGCCCTACGAGCAGTACTTC
CATSVVTEPYEQYF
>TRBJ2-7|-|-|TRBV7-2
TGTGCCAGCAGCTACGAAGCGGGCGGCCTTCCCTACGAGCAGTACTTC
CASSYEAGGLPYEQYF
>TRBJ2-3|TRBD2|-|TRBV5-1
TGCGCCAGCAGCTGGGGGGGGACGAGGGCAGATACGCAGTATTTT
CASSWGGTRADTQYF
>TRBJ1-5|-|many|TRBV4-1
TGCGCCAGCAGCCAAGATCTGTATATCGGTCAGCCCCAGCATTTT
CASSQDLYIGQPQHF
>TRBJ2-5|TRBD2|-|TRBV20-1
TGCAGTGCTAGAGATATGCGGGGGGCGGACACCCAGTACTTC
CSARDMRGADTQYF
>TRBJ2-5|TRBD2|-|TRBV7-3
TGTGCCAGCAGCCGAGGCGGGGAGGGCCAGCTAGAGACCCAGTACTTC
CASSRGGEGQLETQYF
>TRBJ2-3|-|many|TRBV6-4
TGTGCCAGCAGTGACTCAATAGCCAGTAGTACGCAGTATTTT
CASSDSIASSTQYF
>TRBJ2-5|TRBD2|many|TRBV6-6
TGTGCCAGCAGTTACCGACTAGCGGGAGAGACCCAGTACTTC
CASSYRLAGETQYF
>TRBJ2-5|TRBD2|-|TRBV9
TGTGCCAGCAGCGTAGCGGGAGGAGCCTCTCAAGAGACCCAGTACTTC
CASSVAGGASQETQYF
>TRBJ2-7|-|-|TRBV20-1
TGCAGTGCTAGTAACTTTCTCCTAAGCTCCTACAATGAGCAGTACTTC
CSASNFLLSSYNEQYF
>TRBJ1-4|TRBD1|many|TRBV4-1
TGCGCCAGCAGCCAAGATTCAGGGGGAAAGTATGAAAAACTGTTTTTT
CASSQDSGGKYEKLFF